The clone carrying this TCR beta chain was observed many times. The target antigen is unknown. The sample originates from a study of regulatory T cells in long-lasting Graves disease. Notes on the study in general: Persistent-disease Graves' patients showed less TCR diversity than new cases. The persistent group shared around 3,000 public clonotypes, more than the 966 shared by new patients. Persistent disease exhibited a predilection for TRBV28, TRBJ1-2 and TRBJ2-5. Peripheral blood was the sole material, not thyroid tissue.

The time point: newly diagnosed GD, antithyroid drugs for less than 3 months. Generation of the TCR library employed RNA extracted from PBMCs. This CDR3 comprises 18 residues. V gave up 3 bases and J gave up 4 bases, with 25 bases separating them. Construction of the TCR beta libraries employed iRepertoire HTBI primers in conjunction with Arm-PCR of CDR3 regions. MiXCR, applied by TCRdb to the multiplex PCR reads, yields one record per CDR3 protein. This repertoire shows hundreds of thousands of distinct CDR3 sequences, under 20% found once; its top ten account for more than 30%. V usage is TRBV5-7 and J usage is TRBJ1-2; a possible D gene is TRBD1 (5 bases). TRBV5-7 is assigned to the ORF class and has an uncertain function. The specimen comprised peripheral blood mononuclear cells (PBMCs), sampled at new diagnosis, from a patient treated with antithyroid drugs. The source is a female donor with Graves disease. This chain's CDR3 is CASSSRQPSERRRYGYTF. CDR3 in DNA: TGTGCCAGCAGCTCCCGACAGCCCTCTGAAAGGCGACGCTATGGCTACACCTTC.